This T cell receptor beta chain was documented in a study of shared clonotypes between healthy human individuals. Study context: CD4 naive cells filled three plates per donor, CD4 memory three, CD8 naive two and CD8 memory one.

Using immunoSEQ multiplex PCR, the repertoire was profiled, and TCRdb retains in-frame clones only, with some absent. The repertoire holds about 2.1 million clones, about 93% seen once, with 1.5% to 2% in the top ten. In this sample, this clone turned up once. The naive CD8 fraction comprised CD45RO-negative cells positively selected for CCR7 and excluded terminally differentiated effector memory CD45RA+ cells. The study enrolled healthy HIV-negative adults without recent acute infections or vaccinations as donors. Trimming stripped 3 bases from V and 7 bases from J, with 23 bases between. The CDR3 loop spans 17 amino acids. CDR1 MNHEY and CDR2 SMNVEV come from the germline V gene (reference sequence).

V gene TRBV27 combines with J gene TRBJ2-3, with D perhaps being TRBD1 or TRBD2 (5 bases each). Sequencing was done on a sample of naive CD8+ T cells from PBMCs. This TCR derives from a man aged 18 to 35 in good health. Some clones in this sample may be carry-over from other donors' samples. CDR3 nucleotide sequence: TGTGCCAGCAGTTTCTTAGCGACAGCGGCGGCGTGGTATACGCAGTATTTT. Translation gives CASSFLATAAAWYTQYF.